This T cell receptor (beta chain) stems from a study of blood T cell repertoires in COVID-19. Study-level background: The United States, Italy and Spain were the sources of the acute and convalescent COVID-19 samples. Sources were T cells, B-cell-depleted T cells, or PBMCs; the material itself was cDNA or gDNA.

This CDR3 has 16 amino acids. CDR1 LGHNA and CDR2 YSLEER come from the germline V gene. With 0 bases clipped from V and 1 base from J, the junction kept 5 bases outside the gene matches. The method was immunoSEQ multiplex PCR; TCRdb's version includes in-frame clones alone and lacks a portion of them. The profile shows about 100,000 clones, around 90% of them singletons. The chain couples TRBV4-3 to TRBJ1-2, with 7 bases identical to TRBD1. This TCR came from a human donor with active COVID-19. The donor label of this sample is uncertain. The sample consisted of peripheral blood. This CDR3 reads CASSQDSTGSNYGYTF. The DNA for the CDR3 is TGCGCCAGCAGCCAAGATTCGACAGGGAGTAACTATGGCTACACCTTC.